The subject of this entry is one TCR beta chain. Its antigen is not known. CDR1 and CDR2 from the germline V gene are SGHNT and YYREEE (reference sequence). There are 15 residues in the CDR3. Trimming cost V 4 bases and J 5 bases; bases outside gene matches: 7. This sample was included in a study of cytomegalovirus exposure and HLA in healthy donors. Study-wide context: A data release that came early held tens of millions of unique TCRs from HLA-typed donors.

Study-level points and caveats: There were reportedly fewer N-insertions in an Asian-associated ancestry cluster than the roughly 700-donor mean, in a later analysis. A few CMV-associated chains were confirmed in vitro to be specific for CMV antigens.

Primers for the PCR totalled 60 Vbeta and 13 Jbeta. This table comes from immunoSEQ multiplex PCR, and its TCRdb copy is limited to in-frame clones, with some not included. The repertoire holds some 190,000 clones, around three quarters seen once, with around 14% in the top ten. Nominally healthy donors were sampled, though unrecorded immune exposures were likely. The chain joins TRBV5-4 to TRBJ2-3; TRBD2 agrees at 10 bases. The sequenced sample consisted of PBMCs. This sequence originates from a woman between 25 and 40 years old in good health and CMV-seropositive. The CDR3 DNA reads as TGTGCCAGCAGCCCGTTAGCGGGAGGTGGAGATACGCAGTATTTT. Its translation: CASSPLAGGGDTQYF.